A single sample gave rise to the 8 T cell receptor beta chains below, sequenced in a study of blood T cell repertoires in COVID-19 (dated by TCRdb to the early 2020s). The receptor library was made with the immunoSEQ multiplex PCR assay. TCRdb retrieved this table from immuneACCESS and kept in-frame rearrangements only. Not all clones are present; in checked studies, unresolved V genes account for under half, and no reason is known for the remainder. The sample data list roughly 80,000 clones, and under 80% of these were observed just once. The ten largest account for more than 9% of the sample. Sequenced material: peripheral blood. The receptors derive from a human donor in a cohort sampled during active COVID-19.

The V and J genes are TRBV28 and TRBJ2-1, with a weak D call TRBD1 (5 bases). There are 14 residues in the CDR3. Trimming removed 5 bases at V and 12 bases at J, with 20 bases between. From germline, CDR1 is MDHEN and CDR2 SYDVKM. The CDR3 nucleotides read TGTGCCAGCAGTACGCCCCCAGGGCCCCAGGGGCAGTTCTTC. It yields the protein CASSTPPGPQGQFF.

This clone came up a few times. J is TRBJ2-1 and V is TRBV6-6; D call uncertain. The CDR3 contains 14 residues. V was trimmed by 0 bases and J by 9 bases, leaving 12 bases between them. CDR1 is MNHNY, CDR2 SVGAGI, per germline (reference sequence). The CDR3 region is CASSYSTTNGEQFF. CDR3 bases: TGTGCCAGCAGTTACTCTACCACGAACGGTGAGCAGTTCTTC.

The chain employs TRBV29-1 and TRBJ1-2, with 7 bases aligning to TRBD1. Germline trimming cut 0 bases from V and 4 bases from J; bases unmatched to any gene: 14. Germline CDR1 is SQVTM and CDR2 is ANQGSEA. There are 17 residues in the CDR3. The CDR3 spells CSVEDQLWTQGGYGYTF. CDR3 coding DNA: TGCAGCGTTGAAGATCAGCTCTGGACGCAGGGGGGCTATGGCTACACCTTC. Together with reference TRBV29-1 and TRBJ1-2, the CDR3 gives the full variable domain: SAVISQKPSRDICQRGTSLTIQCQVDSQVTMMFWYRQQPGQSLTLIATANQGSEATYESGFVIDKFPISRPNLTFSTLTVSNMSPEDSSIYLCSVEDQLWTQGGYGYTFGSGTRLTVV.

This chain uses TRBV5-1 with TRBJ2-3, with a tentative D call TRBD2 (5 bases). This CDR3 spans 16 amino acids. V was cut by 1 base and J by 4 bases, with 16 bases left in between. The V gene's germline CDR1 is SGHRS and CDR2 YFSETQ. This chain's CDR3 is CASSLFQPTSADTQYF. CDR3 in DNA: TGCGCCAGCAGCTTGTTTCAACCCACTAGTGCAGATACGCAGTATTTT.

The gene calls are TRBV11-2 and TRBJ1-2; D is possibly TRBD1 (6 bases). V was pared by 0 bases and J by 4 bases, with 12 bases between. Germline CDR1 and CDR2: SGHAT and FQNNGV. CDR3 length: 15 amino acids. In DNA form, the CDR3 reads TGTGCCAGCAGCTTAGATAACAGGGTGGGCTATGGCTACACCTTC. Translating it yields CASSLDNRVGYGYTF.

The genes are TRBV5-1 and TRBJ2-3, with 10 positions matching TRBD2. The CDR3 runs 17 residues. With 4 bases clipped from V and 0 bases from J, the junction kept 8 bases outside the gene matches. The germline V gene encodes CDR1 SGHRS and CDR2 YFSETQ. DNA for the CDR3: TGCGCCAGCAGCCTCGGACTAGCGGTGTCTAGCACAGATACGCAGTATTTT. As protein: CASSLGLAVSSTDTQYF.

The V and J genes are TRBV5-1 and TRBJ2-1, with TRBD1 as a possible D gene (6 bases). V gave up 3 bases and J gave up 9 bases, with 16 bases separating them. The germline V gene has CDR1 SGHRS and CDR2 YFSETQ. The CDR3 is made up of 14 amino acids. For the CDR3, the DNA is TGCGCCAGCAGCTCCGGACTGGGGGCGTTTGAGCAGTTCTTC. Its translation: CASSSGLGAFEQFF.

V and J are TRBV19 and TRBJ2-7; possibly TRBD1 for D (5 bases). The CDR3 spans 15 residues. Germline loops: CDR1 LNHDA, CDR2 SQIVND (reference sequence). Trimming shortened V by 6 bases and J by 2 bases, and 17 bases separated the two germline ends. The CDR3 region is CASRALGDTTYEQYF. Written as DNA, the CDR3 is TGTGCCAGTAGGGCCTTAGGGGATACAACCTACGAGCAGTACTTC.